The 30 T cell receptor beta chains reported below all come from one sample, sequenced in a study of blood T cell repertoires in COVID-19 (dated by TCRdb to about 2020). Library construction relied on the immunoSEQ multiplex PCR assay. What TCRdb holds here is the immuneACCESS table cut down to in-frame rearrangements. Part of the clones is not present; checked against another copy, under half of the missing clones reflect an unresolved V gene, and the others are unexplained. In this sample the table shows some 77,000 clones, roughly 80% of which occur a single time. 1.5% to 2% of the sample belongs to the ten largest clones. Sequencing input: peripheral blood. The receptors stem from a woman aged 60-70 years with acute or convalescent COVID-19.

This clone was observed once. V gene TRBV18 combines with J gene TRBJ1-1; 8 bases line up with TRBD1. With V trimmed by 9 bases and J by 4 bases, 10 bases remained unmatched. CDR3 length equals 14 residues. CDR1 is KGHSH and CDR2 is LQKENI in the germline V gene. As DNA, the CDR3 is TGTGCCAGTCAGTCCGGGACAGGCCGCACTGAAGCTTTCTTT. As protein: CASQSGTGRTEAFF.

This clone has more than one count but fewer than ten. The chain joins TRBV3-1 (or the pseudogene TRBV3-2) to TRBJ1-2; no clear D gene. The germline CDR1 and CDR2 sequences are LGHDT and YNNKEL (reference sequence). V lost 0 bases and J lost 2, with 10 bases in between. This CDR3 contains 15 residues. The CDR3 coding sequence is TGTGCCAGCAGCCAAGAAGGCAGGCTCAACTATGGCTACACCTTC. Translated: CASSQEGRLNYGYTF.

The chain has TRBV24-1 and TRBJ1-2; TRBD1 might be the D (5 bases). The CDR3 totals 14 residues. Between the trimmed V and J ends, which lost 3 bases and 1 base, there was a span of 8 bases. Germline V CDR1 and CDR2: KGHDR, SFDVKD. As DNA, the CDR3 is TGTGCCACCAGTGATGACAGAATTAACTATGGCTACACCTTC. It codes for CATSDDRINYGYTF.

Only one count was recorded for this clone. The rearrangement links TRBV10-1 to TRBJ2-1; a possible D gene is TRBD2 (6 bases). V shed 3 bases and J shed 4 bases, with 10 bases lying between them. The CDR3 runs to 14 residues. CDR1 WNHNN and CDR2 SYGVQD come from the germline V gene (reference sequence). The CDR3, as DNA: TGCGCCAGCAGTGATACGGGGAGGTACAATGAGCAGTTCTTC. Translated, it gives CASSDTGRYNEQFF.

The V gene is TRBV15, the J gene TRBJ1-1; D is possibly TRBD1 (5 bases). The germline V gene has CDR1 LNHNV and CDR2 YYDKDF (reference sequence). The CDR3 sequence is 13 residues long. Trimming shortened V by 4 bases and J by 4 bases, and 10 bases separated the two germline ends. The CDR3 reads CATSTRGSTEAFF. CDR3 sequence (DNA): TGTGCCACCAGCACCCGGGGGAGCACTGAAGCTTTCTTT.

J is TRBJ1-5 and V is TRBV28; TRBD1 is a possible D gene (6 bases). The ends were cut back, 5 bases at V and 0 bases at J, with 11 bases in the middle. CDR3 length: 15 residues. Germline V lookup: CDR1 MDHEN, CDR2 SYDVKM. DNA of the CDR3: TGTGCCAGCAGTCCACAGGGTTATAGCAATCAGCCCCAGCATTTT. Translated: CASSPQGYSNQPQHF. Full variable domain (rest looked up from reference TRBV28 and TRBJ1-5): DVKVTQSSRYLVKRTGEKVFLECVQDMDHENMFWYRQDPGLGLRLIYFSYDVKMKEKGDIPEGYSVSREKKERFSLILESASTNQTSMYLCASSPQGYSNQPQHFGDGTRLSIL.

This sequence joins TRBV28 and TRBJ1-1, with D hard to call. The CDR3 totals 15 residues. V lost 1 base and J lost 1, with 10 bases in between. Germline V gene data show CDR1 as MDHEN and CDR2 as SYDVKM. The chain's CDR3 is CASSLSLGGNTEAFF. In DNA form, the CDR3 reads TGTGCCAGCAGTTTATCCCTCGGCGGGAACACTGAAGCTTTCTTT.

The chain employs TRBV4-2 and TRBJ1-6, with D perhaps TRBD1 (6 bases). This CDR3 region has 15 residues. V lost 4 bases and J 8 bases, leaving 15 bases between the germline ends. Germline V gives CDR1 LGHNA, CDR2 YNFKEQ. This chain's CDR3 is CASSREQGRDSPLHF. The CDR3 DNA is TGTGCCAGCAGCCGAGAACAGGGTAGGGATTCACCCCTCCACTTT.

The V and J genes are TRBV12-5 and TRBJ1-3; TRBD1 matches at 10 bases. The CDR3 consists of 18 residues. Germline assignment: CDR1 LGHNT and CDR2 FRNRAP. With V trimmed by 5 bases and J by 4 bases, 14 bases remained unmatched. In DNA form, the CDR3 reads TGTGCTAGTGGTCAGGGGACAGGGGCTTGGGGCGCCGGAAACACCATATATTTT. Amino acids: CASGQGTGAWGAGNTIYF.

The V gene is TRBV28, the J gene TRBJ1-5; D uncertain. The CDR3 sequence is 15 residues long. V lost 8 bases and J lost 3, with 17 bases in between. Germline V lookup: CDR1 MDHEN, CDR2 SYDVKM. The CDR3 reads CASVDLGGNNQPQHF. The CDR3 bases are TGTGCCAGCGTTGATTTAGGCGGGAACAATCAGCCCCAGCATTTT.

A few counts support this clone. This sequence joins TRBV15 and TRBJ2-7; 11 bases fit TRBD2. Germline V gene data show CDR1 as LNHNV and CDR2 as YYDKDF (reference sequence). The CDR3 totals 14 residues. V lost 6 bases to trimming and J lost 4 bases; unmatched junction nucleotides: 5. CDR3 nucleotides: TGTGCCACCAGGGCTAGCGGGGGGTCTTACGAGCAGTACTTC. Translating it yields CATRASGGSYEQYF.

V usage is TRBV7-2 and J usage is TRBJ1-2, with TRBD1 identical over 7 bases. J gave up 7 bases and V 5 bases, and 10 bases lay outside the gene matches. This CDR3 has 14 residues. Germline-derived CDR1 and CDR2 are SGHTA and FQGNSA. The CDR3 is CASSPRRAGGGYTF. The DNA for the CDR3 is TGTGCCAGCAGCCCCAGGCGGGCAGGGGGTGGCTACACCTTC.

This clone has a single count. The V gene is TRBV7-2, the J gene TRBJ2-1; 13 bases fit TRBD2. The CDR3 is 19 amino acids. Germline V gene data show CDR1 as SGHTA and CDR2 as FQGNSA. V shed 5 bases and J 2 bases; nucleotides not matched to a gene: 12. CDR3 residues: CASSSIRTSGGGAYNEQFF. For the CDR3, the DNA is TGTGCCAGCAGCAGTATACGGACTAGCGGGGGAGGGGCCTACAATGAGCAGTTCTTC.

The rearrangement uses TRBV9 and TRBJ2-3; 7 bases fit TRBD2. V shed 1 base and J 2 bases; nucleotides not matched to a gene: 7. CDR1 and CDR2 from the germline V gene are SGDLS and YYNGEE. The CDR3 sequence is 16 residues long. The CDR3 sequence: CASSVRSGKLTDTQYF. In DNA, the CDR3 is TGTGCCAGCAGCGTAAGGAGCGGGAAGCTCACAGATACGCAGTATTTT. Supplemented by reference TRBV9 and TRBJ2-3, the full variable domain reads DSGVTQTPKHLITATGQRVTLRCSPRSGDLSVYWYQQSLDQGLQFLIQYYNGEERAKGNILERFSAQQFPDLHSELNLSSLELGDSALYFCASSVRSGKLTDTQYFGPGTRLTVL.

V and J are TRBV9 and TRBJ2-7, with a tentative D call TRBD2 (5 bases). CDR1 is SGDLS and CDR2 is YYNGEE in the germline V gene. The CDR3 loop spans 15 amino acids. The V end was cut by 4 bases, the J end by 3 bases, with 17 bases between. CDR3: CASSLSGSPFYEQYF. CDR3 nucleotides: TGTGCCAGCAGCCTCAGCGGATCGCCCTTCTACGAGCAGTACTTC.

The V gene is TRBV5-1, the J gene TRBJ1-2, with 10 bases that match TRBD1. With V trimmed by 4 bases and J by 8 bases, 14 bases remained unmatched. The germline V gene has CDR1 SGHRS and CDR2 YFSETQ. There are 16 residues in the CDR3. The chain's CDR3 is CASSITRDRGIRGYTF. CDR3 nucleotide sequence: TGCGCCAGCAGCATAACTAGGGACAGGGGAATACGGGGCTACACCTTC.

CDR3 DNA sequence: TGTGCCATCAGTGAGTCGGCGGGACAGGAGAACACTGAAGCTTTCTTT. Translation: CAISESAGQENTEAFF. The V gene is TRBV10-3, the J gene TRBJ1-1, with 8 bases fitting TRBD1. Trimming took 0 bases from V and 1 from J; bases not matched to a gene: 4. The germline gives CDR1 ENHRY, CDR2 SYGVKD. This CDR3 has 16 amino acids.

V is TRBV2 and J is TRBJ1-1; possible D gene TRBD1, 5 bases. V was pared by 7 bases and J by 0 bases, with 12 bases between. CDR1 and CDR2 (germline): SNHLY, FYNNEI. There are 14 residues in the CDR3. CDR3 in DNA: TGTGCCAGCACCGAAGGACACCTGAACACTGAAGCTTTCTTT. Translation gives CASTEGHLNTEAFF.

This clone came up a few times. This rearrangement joins TRBV6-5 to TRBJ1-2; 7 positions match TRBD1. V was clipped by 9 bases and J by 5 bases; unmatched bases: 3. The CDR3 consists of 11 residues. The germline V gene encodes CDR1 MNHEY and CDR2 SVGAGI. CDR3 amino acids: CASGTEYGYTF. Here the CDR3 DNA reads TGTGCCAGTGGGACAGAGTATGGCTACACCTTC.

This clone showed up just once. This sequence joins TRBV3-1 (or the pseudogene TRBV3-2) and TRBJ2-7, with a weak D call TRBD2 (6 bases). CDR3 length equals 13 residues. V lost 4 bases, J lost 3 bases, and 10 bases lay in between. Per germline, CDR1 LGHDT and CDR2 YNNKEL (reference sequence). CDR3 region: CASSPRRGYEQYF. The CDR3 bases are TGTGCCAGCAGCCCCCGGAGGGGCTACGAGCAGTACTTC.

Worth noting for this clone: Other DNA variants within this sample encode the same CDR3. The chain combines TRBV20-1 with TRBJ2-3; D is perhaps TRBD2 (5 bases). There are 13 residues in the CDR3. The V end was cut by 3 bases, the J end by 3 bases, with 10 bases between. Germline-derived CDR1 and CDR2 are DFQATT and SNEGSKA (reference sequence). Here the CDR3 reads CSASLLVTDTQYF. For the CDR3, the DNA is TGCAGTGCTAGTTTACTAGTTACAGATACGCAGTATTTT.

A single count supports this clone. The V and J genes are TRBV19 and TRBJ1-5; possibly TRBD1 for D (6 bases). V lost 5 bases, J lost 5 bases, and 25 bases lay in between. Germline lookup yields CDR1 LNHDA and CDR2 SQIVND (reference sequence). CDR3 length: 18 residues. Here the CDR3 reads CASSLGYLRTDKDQPQHF. The DNA for the CDR3 is TGTGCCAGTAGTTTGGGGTACCTACGGACAGATAAAGATCAGCCCCAGCATTTT.

The chain links TRBV3-1 (or the pseudogene TRBV3-2) to TRBJ1-5, with 7 bases aligning to TRBD1. Trimming took 5 bases from V and 6 from J; bases not matched to a gene: 7. This CDR3 contains 14 residues. CDR1 and CDR2 from the germline V gene are LGHDT and YNNKEL (reference sequence). The CDR3 DNA reads TGTGCCAGCAGCTCGATCCACAGGGGTCAGCCCCAGCATTTT. It codes for CASSSIHRGQPQHF.

A remark on this clone: Other nucleotide sequences in the sample specify the same CDR3. The CDR3 sequence is CASSLTGFGYTF. The CDR3 DNA follows: TGTGCCAGTAGCCTAACAGGGTTTGGCTACACCTTC. The rearrangement joins TRBV19 to TRBJ1-2, with D tentatively TRBD1 (6 bases). Trimming pared 6 bases from V and 7 bases from J, leaving 12 bases between. Germline CDR1 is LNHDA and CDR2 is SQIVND (reference sequence). The CDR3 is made up of 12 amino acids.

The genes are TRBV10-3 and TRBJ1-1, with 7 bases lining up with TRBD1. Germline-derived CDR1 and CDR2 are ENHRY and SYGVKD. The CDR3 runs to 14 residues. With V trimmed by 11 bases and J by 5 bases, 14 bases remained unmatched. CDR3 sequence reads: CAVSEEQGRTEAFF. Written as DNA, the CDR3 is TGTGCCGTATCGGAGGAACAGGGGCGGACTGAAGCTTTCTTT.

This clone was seen only once. The J gene is TRBJ1-2, the V gene TRBV18; D call uncertain. CDR1 is KGHSH, CDR2 LQKENI, per germline. V gave up 4 bases and J gave up 9 bases, with 12 bases separating them. The CDR3 contains 12 residues. CDR3 amino acids: CASSLVTNSYTF. Here the CDR3 DNA reads TGTGCCAGCTCACTGGTTACGAACAGCTACACCTTC.

This chain links TRBV7-2 with TRBJ1-2; 12 bases fit TRBD1. Trimming cost V 5 bases and J 2 bases; bases outside gene matches: 9. This CDR3 is 17 amino acids long. CDR1 is SGHTA, CDR2 FQGNSA, per germline. The CDR3 coding sequence is TGTGCCAGCAGCCAGGTTCGGGGACAGGGGGCAAACTATGGCTACACCTTC. Its translation: CASSQVRGQGANYGYTF.

This chain joins TRBV12-3 or TRBV12-4 and TRBJ2-3, with 7 bases that match TRBD2. V trimming: 5 bases; J trimming: 12 bases; junction bases outside the gene matches: 8. The CDR3 length is 12 residues. The CDR3 region is CASSPPGGSQYF. Here the CDR3 DNA reads TGTGCCAGCAGTCCGCCGGGGGGTAGTCAGTATTTT.

The V call is TRBV19, the J call TRBJ2-7, with 8 bases aligning to TRBD1. V gave up 6 bases and J gave up 2 bases; unmatched junction bases: 9. The CDR3 consists of 15 residues. The germline V gene has CDR1 LNHDA and CDR2 SQIVND (reference sequence). The CDR3 protein is CASSSGQGKTYEQYF. DNA of the CDR3: TGTGCCAGTAGCTCTGGACAGGGTAAAACCTACGAGCAGTACTTC.

V is TRBV18 and J is TRBJ1-6, with a possible D match to TRBD1 (6 bases). Trimming cost V 3 bases and J 9 bases, with 12 bases left between them. The CDR3 covers 14 residues. Germline V gene data show CDR1 as KGHSH and CDR2 as LQKENI. This chain's CDR3 is CASSPRNRVSPLHF. In DNA, the CDR3 is TGTGCCAGCTCACCGCGAAACAGGGTTTCACCCCTCCACTTT.